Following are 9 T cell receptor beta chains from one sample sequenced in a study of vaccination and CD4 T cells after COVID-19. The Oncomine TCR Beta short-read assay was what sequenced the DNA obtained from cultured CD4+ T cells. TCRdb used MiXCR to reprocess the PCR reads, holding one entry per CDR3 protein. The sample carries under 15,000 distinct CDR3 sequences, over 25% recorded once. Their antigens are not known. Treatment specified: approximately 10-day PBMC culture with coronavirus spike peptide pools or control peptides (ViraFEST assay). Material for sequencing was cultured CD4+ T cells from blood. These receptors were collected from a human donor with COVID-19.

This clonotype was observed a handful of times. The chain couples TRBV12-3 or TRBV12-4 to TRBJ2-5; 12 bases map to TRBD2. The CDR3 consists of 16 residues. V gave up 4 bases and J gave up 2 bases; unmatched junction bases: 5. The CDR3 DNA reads TGTGCCAGCAGTTCGGAGACTAGCGGGAGACAAGAGACCCAGTACTTC. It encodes CASSSETSGRQETQYF.

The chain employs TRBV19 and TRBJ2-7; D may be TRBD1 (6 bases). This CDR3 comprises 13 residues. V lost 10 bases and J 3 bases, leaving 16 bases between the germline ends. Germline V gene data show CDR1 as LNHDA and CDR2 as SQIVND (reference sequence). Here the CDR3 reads CATKGQSHYEQYF. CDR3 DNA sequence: TGTGCCACTAAAGGACAGTCTCACTACGAGCAGTACTTC.

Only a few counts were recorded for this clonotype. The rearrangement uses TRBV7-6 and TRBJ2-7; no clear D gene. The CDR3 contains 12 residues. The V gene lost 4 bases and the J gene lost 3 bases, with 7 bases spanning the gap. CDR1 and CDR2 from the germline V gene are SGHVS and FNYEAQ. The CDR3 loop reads CASSSENYEQYF. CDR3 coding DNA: TGTGCCAGCAGCTCAGAGAACTACGAGCAGTACTTC.

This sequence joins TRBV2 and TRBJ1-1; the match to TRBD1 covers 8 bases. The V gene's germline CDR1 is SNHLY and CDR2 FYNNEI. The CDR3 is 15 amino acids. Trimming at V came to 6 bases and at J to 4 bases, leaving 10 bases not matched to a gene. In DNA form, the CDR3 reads TGTGCCAGCAGCAGAAACCCACAGGGGGGCACTGAAGCTTTCTTT. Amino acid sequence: CASSRNPQGGTEAFF.

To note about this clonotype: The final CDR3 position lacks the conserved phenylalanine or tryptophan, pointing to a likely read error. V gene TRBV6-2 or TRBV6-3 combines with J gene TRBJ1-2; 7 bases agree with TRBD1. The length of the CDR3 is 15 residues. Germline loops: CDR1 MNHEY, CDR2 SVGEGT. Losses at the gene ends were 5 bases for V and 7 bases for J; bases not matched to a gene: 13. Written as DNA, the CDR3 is TGTGCCAGCAGTCAAGACAGGGTCGGCATCGGTGGCTACACCCTC. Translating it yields CASSQDRVGIGGYTL.

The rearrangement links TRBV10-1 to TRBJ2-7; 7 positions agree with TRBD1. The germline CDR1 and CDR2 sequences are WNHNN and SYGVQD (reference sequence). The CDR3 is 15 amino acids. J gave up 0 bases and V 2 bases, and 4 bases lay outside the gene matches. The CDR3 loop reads CASSEKRDSSYEQYF. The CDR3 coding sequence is TGCGCCAGCAGTGAGAAACGGGACAGCTCCTACGAGCAGTACTTC.

CDR3 DNA: TGTGCCAGTAGTACCGAGCGGGGTGGGACCGACAGAGCCAAAAACATTCAGTACTTC. Translated: CASSTERGGTDRAKNIQYF. V and J are TRBV19 and TRBJ2-4, with TRBD2 matching 7 bases. V dropped 4 bases and J dropped 0; count of bases not matched to a gene: 15. This CDR3 has 19 amino acids. The V gene's germline CDR1 is LNHDA and CDR2 SQIVND (reference sequence).

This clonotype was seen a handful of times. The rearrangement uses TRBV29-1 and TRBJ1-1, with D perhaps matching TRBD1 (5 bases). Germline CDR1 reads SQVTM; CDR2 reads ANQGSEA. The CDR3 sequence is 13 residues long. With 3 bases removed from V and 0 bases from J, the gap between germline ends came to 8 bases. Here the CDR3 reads CSVDAGLNTEAFF. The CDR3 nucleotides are TGCAGCGTTGACGCAGGGCTGAACACTGAAGCTTTCTTT.

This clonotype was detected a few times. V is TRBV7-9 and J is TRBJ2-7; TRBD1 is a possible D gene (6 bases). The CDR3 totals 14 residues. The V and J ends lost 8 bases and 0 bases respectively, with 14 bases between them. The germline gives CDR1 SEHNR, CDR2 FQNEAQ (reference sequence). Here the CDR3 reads CASAAGDHSYEQYF. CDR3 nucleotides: TGTGCCAGCGCTGCAGGGGACCACTCCTACGAGCAGTACTTC.